The T cell receptor beta chain described here comes from a study of shared clonotypes between healthy human individuals. Sequenced by immunoSEQ multiplex PCR; TCRdb stores in-frame clones only, minus some. The profile shows roughly 1 million clones, under 80% of them singletons. Looked up from germline, CDR1 is SNHLY and CDR2 is FYNNEI. CDR3 size: 12 residues. With 8 bases clipped from V and 1 base from J, the junction kept 2 bases outside the gene matches. This clone was detected a few times. The sample has other DNA sequences that encode this CDR3 too. The TCR comes from a man younger than 35 in good health. The J gene is TRBJ2-7, the V gene TRBV2; 7 nucleotides line up with TRBD1. Sequenced material: memory CD4+ T cells sorted from blood. Described subset: CD45RA-negative fraction. The CDR3 DNA follows: TGTGCCAGCGGGGGACAGTCCTACGAGCAGTACTTC. This encodes CASGGQSYEQYF.